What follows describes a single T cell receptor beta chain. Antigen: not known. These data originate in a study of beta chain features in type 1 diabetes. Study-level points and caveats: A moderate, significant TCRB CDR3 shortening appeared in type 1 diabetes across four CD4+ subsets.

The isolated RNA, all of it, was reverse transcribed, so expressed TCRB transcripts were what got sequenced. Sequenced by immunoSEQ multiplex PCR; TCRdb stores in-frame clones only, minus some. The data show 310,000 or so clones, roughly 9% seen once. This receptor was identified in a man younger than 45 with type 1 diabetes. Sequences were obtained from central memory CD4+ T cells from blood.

The CDR3 nucleotides are TGTGCCAGCAGCCCCCAGTGGGGGGGCCTCTACGAGCAGTACTTC. This translates into CASSPQWGGLYEQYF. V is TRBV7-2 and J is TRBJ2-7; D may be TRBD2 (7 bases). CDR3 length: 15 residues. Germline V gene lookup returns CDR1 SGHTA and CDR2 FQGNSA. The ends were cut back, 5 bases at V and 3 bases at J, with 17 bases in the middle.